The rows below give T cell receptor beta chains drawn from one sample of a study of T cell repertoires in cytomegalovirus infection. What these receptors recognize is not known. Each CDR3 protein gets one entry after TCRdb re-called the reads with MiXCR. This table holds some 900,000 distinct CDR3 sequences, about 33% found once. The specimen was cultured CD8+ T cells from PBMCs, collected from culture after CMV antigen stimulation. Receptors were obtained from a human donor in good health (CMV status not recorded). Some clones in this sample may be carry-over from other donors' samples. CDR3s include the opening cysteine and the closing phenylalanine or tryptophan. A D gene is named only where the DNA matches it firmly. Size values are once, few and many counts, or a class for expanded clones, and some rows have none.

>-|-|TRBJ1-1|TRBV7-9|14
TGTGCCAGCAGCTTAGGCCTAGAGGGGACTGAAGCTTTCTTT
CASSLGLEGTEAFF
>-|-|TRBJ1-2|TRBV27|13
TGTGCCAGCAGTTTATCTTCTGAGGACGGCTACACCTTC
CASSLSSEDGYTF
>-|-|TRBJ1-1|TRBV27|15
TGTGCCAGCAGCCTCGATGTAGGGGGGGTTAGTGAAGCTTTCTTT
CASSLDVGGVSEAFF
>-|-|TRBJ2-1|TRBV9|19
TGTGCCAGCAGCCATCCCCGGGACACAAGGAAGGTATCCTACAATGAGCAGTTCTTC
CASSHPRDTRKVSYNEQFF
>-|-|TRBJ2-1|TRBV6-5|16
TGTGCCAGCAGTTACTCGAGCCAGGGATGGGACAATGAGCAGTTCTTC
CASSYSSQGWDNEQFF
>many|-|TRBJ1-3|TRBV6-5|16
TGTGCCAGCAGTTACACCGATCTTAGCGGAGGAAACACCATATATTTT
CASSYTDLSGGNTIYF
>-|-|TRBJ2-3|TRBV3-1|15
TGTGCCAGCAGCCACCCGGAGAGAGGGCCAGATACGCAGTATTTT
CASSHPERGPDTQYF
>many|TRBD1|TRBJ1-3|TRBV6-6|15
TGTGCCAGCAGCTGGGGGACAGGCTCTGGAAACACCATATATTTT
CASSWGTGSGNTIYF
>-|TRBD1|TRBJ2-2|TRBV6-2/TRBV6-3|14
TGTGCCAGCAGTTGGACAGGGGTGGCCGGGGAGCTGTTTTTT
CASSWTGVAGELFF
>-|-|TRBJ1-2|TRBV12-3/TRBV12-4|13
TGTGCCAGCAGTTTGGAGGAATGGGGTGGCTACACCTTC
CASSLEEWGGYTF
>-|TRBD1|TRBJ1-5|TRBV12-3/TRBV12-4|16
TGTGCCAGCAGTCCTGACAGGGCCCGTAGCAATCAGCCCCAGCATTTT
CASSPDRARSNQPQHF
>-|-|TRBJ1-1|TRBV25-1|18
TGTGCCAGCAGTGAATTCTTCGTGAGGGTTGGGGGTGACACTGAAGCTTTCTTT
CASSEFFVRVGGDTEAFF
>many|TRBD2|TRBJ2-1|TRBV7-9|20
TGTGCCAGCAGCTTTCCGACTAGCGGGGAACGAGCTGGCTCCTACAATGAGCAGTTCTTC
CASSFPTSGERAGSYNEQFF
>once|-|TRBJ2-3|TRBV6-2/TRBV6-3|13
TGTGCCAGCAGTTACTACACAACAGATACGCAGTATTTT
CASSYYTTDTQYF
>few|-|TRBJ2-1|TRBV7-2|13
TGTGCCAGCAGCTTAAATGGGCGGGAAAGTAAGTTCTTC
CASSLNGRESKFF
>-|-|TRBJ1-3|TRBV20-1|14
TGCAGTGCTAGAGATAATATGGGGTCGAACACCATATATTTT
CSARDNMGSNTIYF
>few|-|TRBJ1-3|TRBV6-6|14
TGTGCCAGCAGTTCATGGGAGGGTGGAAACACCATATATTTT
CASSSWEGGNTIYF
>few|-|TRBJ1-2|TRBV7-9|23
TGTGCCAGCAGCTTCCTCCGAGGGCCGCCGACTAGCCCACGGGATGGGATAGACTATGGCTACACCTTC
CASSFLRGPPTSPRDGIDYGYTF
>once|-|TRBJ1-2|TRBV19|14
TGTGCCAGTAGTATGGGCGGATCTAACTATGGCTACACCTTC
CASSMGGSNYGYTF
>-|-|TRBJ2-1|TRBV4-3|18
TGCGCCAGCAGCCAAGATTGGGGGTTCCCAAGCTCCTACAATGAGCAGTTCTTC
CASSQDWGFPSSYNEQFF
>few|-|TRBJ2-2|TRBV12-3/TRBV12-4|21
TGTGCCAGCAGTATAGCGGCTCGTGTAGGGATTCTATCTATGAACACCGGGGAGCTGTTTTTT
CASSIAARVGILSMNTGELFF
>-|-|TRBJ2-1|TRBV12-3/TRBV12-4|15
TGTGCCAGCAGTTTTTCGGGGGCGGAGTACAATGAGCAGTTCTTC
CASSFSGAEYNEQFF
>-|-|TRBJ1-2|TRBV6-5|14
TGTGCCAGCGGGAGGCCAGGCATTAACTATGGCTACACCTTC
CASGRPGINYGYTF
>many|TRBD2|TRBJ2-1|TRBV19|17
TGTGCCAGTAGTATAGATGCTAGCGGTAGCTCCTACAATGAGCAGTTCTTC
CASSIDASGSSYNEQFF
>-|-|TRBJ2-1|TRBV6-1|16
TGTGCCAGCAGTGAAGCTGGGTACCGGCCCTGGAATGAGCAGTTCTTC
CASSEAGYRPWNEQFF
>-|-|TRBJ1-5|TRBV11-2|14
TGTGCCACTAAGGGGACGGGAGGAAATCAGCCCCAGCATTTT
CATKGTGGNQPQHF
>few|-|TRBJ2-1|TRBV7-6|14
TGTGCCAGCAGCCCGTCCAGCCGGGGCATTAAGCAGTTCTTC
CASSPSSRGIKQFF
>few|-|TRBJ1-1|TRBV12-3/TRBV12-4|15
TGTGCCAGCAGTTTCGACAGAGGCGGGAACACTGAAGCTTTCTTT
CASSFDRGGNTEAFF
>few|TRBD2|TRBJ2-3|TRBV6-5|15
TGTGCCAGCACCGTAGCGGGGGGGTTAACAGATACGCAGTATTTT
CASTVAGGLTDTQYF
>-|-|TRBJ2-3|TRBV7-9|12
TGTGCCAGCAGCCGATACGAAGATACGCAGTATTTT
CASSRYEDTQYF
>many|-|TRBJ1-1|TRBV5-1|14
TGTGCCAGCAGCTCCAGGGCGATGAACACTGAAGCTTTCTTT
CASSSRAMNTEAFF
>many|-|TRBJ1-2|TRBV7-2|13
TGTGCCAGCAGCTTAAAGGTCGGCAATGGCTACACCTTC
CASSLKVGNGYTF
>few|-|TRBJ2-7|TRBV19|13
TGTGCCAGTAGTCCGGTTTCGGGGGTCGAGCAGTACTTC
CASSPVSGVEQYF
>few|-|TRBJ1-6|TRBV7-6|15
TGTGCCAGCAGCTTAACCAGGCCACACAATTCACCCCTCCACTTT
CASSLTRPHNSPLHF
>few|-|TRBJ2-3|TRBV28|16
TGTGCCAGCAGCACGGGAAGACAGCGAAGCACAGATACGCAGTATTTT
CASSTGRQRSTDTQYF
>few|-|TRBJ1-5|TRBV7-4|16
TGTGCCAGCAGTTGCAGGGTAGACGGGAGCAATCAGCCCCAGCATTTT
CASSCRVDGSNQPQHF
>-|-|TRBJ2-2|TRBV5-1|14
TGCGCCAGCAGCTTTACAGGGATGGGCGGGGAGCTGTTTTTT
CASSFTGMGGELFF
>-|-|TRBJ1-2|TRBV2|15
TGTGCCAGCAGTGAAATCGGGGGCCTGCACTATGGCTACACCTTC
CASSEIGGLHYGYTF
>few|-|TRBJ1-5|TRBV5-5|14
TGTGCCAGCAGCTCGACCCGGGGGGGTCAGCCCCAGCATTTT
CASSSTRGGQPQHF
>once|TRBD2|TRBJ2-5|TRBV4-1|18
TGTGCCAGCAGCCAAGTAATGGGCGGGGGGACACTTCAAGAGACCCAGTACTTC
CASSQVMGGGTLQETQYF
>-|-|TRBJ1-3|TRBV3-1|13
TGTGCCAGCAGCCAAGGAAATGGAAACACCATATATTTT
CASSQGNGNTIYF
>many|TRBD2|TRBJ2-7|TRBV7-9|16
TGTGCCAGCAGCATTAGCGGGGGGGATCACTTTAACGAGCAGTACTTC
CASSISGGDHFNEQYF
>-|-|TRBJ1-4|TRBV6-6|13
TGTGCCAGCAGTGTCAAACTTAATGAAAAACTGTTTTTT
CASSVKLNEKLFF
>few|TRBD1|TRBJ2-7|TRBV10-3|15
TGTGCCATCAGTGAGTCAGGGACAGGTATCTACGAGCAGTACTTC
CAISESGTGIYEQYF
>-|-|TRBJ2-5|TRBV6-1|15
TGTGCCAACAGCCTTCTAAAGGGGATCCAAGAGACCCAGTACTTC
CANSLLKGIQETQYF
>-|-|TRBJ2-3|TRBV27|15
TGTGCCAGCAGGTTAAAGGGGGTTAGCACAGATACGCAGTATTTT
CASRLKGVSTDTQYF
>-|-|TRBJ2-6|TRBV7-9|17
TGTGCCAGCAGCTATCAGGGGACCCCCCCTGGGGCCAACGTCCTGACTTTC
CASSYQGTPPGANVLTF
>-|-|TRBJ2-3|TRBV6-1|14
TGTGCCAGCAGTGAAGGGGACCCCAGAGATACGCAGTATTTT
CASSEGDPRDTQYF